This T cell receptor (beta chain) appears in the sequencing data of a study of blood T cell repertoires in COVID-19. The CDR3 covers 14 residues. Germline V gene lookup returns CDR1 LGHNA and CDR2 YSLEER. Between the trimmed V and J ends, which lost 0 bases and 0 bases, there was a span of 3 bases. Repertoires were generated with immunoSEQ multiplex PCR, while TCRdb's copy carries only in-frame clones and drops some. This sample has roughly 240,000 clones, with roughly 90% found just once. V usage is TRBV4-3 and J usage is TRBJ2-4; the D is unclear. The TCR was taken from a woman in her 30s with acute COVID-19. Material for sequencing was PBMCs or T cells enriched from blood (not recorded which). In DNA form, the CDR3 reads TGCGCCAGCAGCCAAGACGGAGCCAAAAACATTCAGTACTTC. Its translation: CASSQDGAKNIQYF.